This record concerns one TCR beta chain sequence. This record comes from a study of blood T cell repertoires in COVID-19. Sequencing used immunoSEQ multiplex PCR; TCRdb keeps in-frame clones, though not all of them. Here the sample spans approximately 400,000 clones, about 88% being singletons. Trimming removed 0 bases at V and 6 bases at J, with 15 bases between. The CDR3 sequence is 15 residues long. Germline V gene lookup returns CDR1 SGHRS and CDR2 YFSETQ. V usage is TRBV5-1 and J usage is TRBJ1-1; no clear D gene. The source material was PBMCs or T cells enriched from blood (not recorded which). This clonotype originated in a woman under 30 who had recovered from COVID-19. This chain's CDR3 is CASSLGTGPSAEAFF. The CDR3 nucleotides read TGCGCCAGCAGCTTGGGAACCGGCCCAAGCGCTGAAGCTTTCTTT.